The source of this T cell receptor beta chain is a study of blood T cell repertoires in COVID-19. Looking at the study overall: In each case, the material was cDNA or gDNA derived from T cells, B-cell-depleted T cells, or PBMCs.

Germline values: CDR1 SGHAT, CDR2 FQNNGV. CDR3 length: 17 residues. V lost 4 bases, J lost 1 base, and 20 bases lay in between. Profiling relied on immunoSEQ multiplex PCR, and the TCRdb table lists in-frame clones only, not all of them. The table records fewer than 300,000 clones, 82% of them present only once. The TCR comes from a woman aged 18 to 35 with acute or convalescent COVID-19. The chain joins TRBV11-2 to TRBJ2-7, with a tentative D call TRBD2 (7 bases). The sequenced material came from peripheral blood. The CDR3 nucleotides are TGTGCCAGCAGCTCAATCGGGGAGGGGGTTGGATCCTACGAGCAGTACTTC. Encoded protein: CASSSIGEGVGSYEQYF.